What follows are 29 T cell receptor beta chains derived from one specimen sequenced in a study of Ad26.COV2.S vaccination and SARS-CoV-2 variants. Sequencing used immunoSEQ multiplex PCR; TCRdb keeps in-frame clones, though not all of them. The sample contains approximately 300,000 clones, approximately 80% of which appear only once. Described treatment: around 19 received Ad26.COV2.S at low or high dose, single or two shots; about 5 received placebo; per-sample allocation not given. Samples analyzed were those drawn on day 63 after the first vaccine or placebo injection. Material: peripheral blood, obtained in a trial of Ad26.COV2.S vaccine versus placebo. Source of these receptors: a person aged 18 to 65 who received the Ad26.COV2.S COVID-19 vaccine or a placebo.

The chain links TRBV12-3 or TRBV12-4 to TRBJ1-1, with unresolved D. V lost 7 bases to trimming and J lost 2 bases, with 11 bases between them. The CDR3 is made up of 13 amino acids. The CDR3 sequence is CASTRTVNTEAFF. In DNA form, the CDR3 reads TGTGCCAGCACCCGGACGGTCAACACTGAAGCTTTCTTT.

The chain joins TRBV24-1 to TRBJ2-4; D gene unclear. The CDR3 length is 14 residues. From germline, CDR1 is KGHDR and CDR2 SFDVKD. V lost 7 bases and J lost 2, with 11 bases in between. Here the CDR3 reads CATSHISTKNIQYF. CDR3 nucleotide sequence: TGTGCCACCAGCCACATTAGCACCAAAAACATTCAGTACTTC.

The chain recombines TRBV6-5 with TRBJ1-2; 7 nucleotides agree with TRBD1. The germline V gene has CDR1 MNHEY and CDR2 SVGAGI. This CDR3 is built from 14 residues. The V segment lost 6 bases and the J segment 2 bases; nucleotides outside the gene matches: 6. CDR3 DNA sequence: TGTGCCAGCAGGGTCAGGGGGTTGAACTATGGCTACACCTTC. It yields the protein CASRVRGLNYGYTF.

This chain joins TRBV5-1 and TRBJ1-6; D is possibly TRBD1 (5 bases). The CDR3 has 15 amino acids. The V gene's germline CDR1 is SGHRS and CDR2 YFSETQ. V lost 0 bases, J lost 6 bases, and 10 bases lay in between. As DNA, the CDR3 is TGCGCCAGCAGCTTGGAAGGGGAGATTAATTCACCCCTCCACTTT. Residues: CASSLEGEINSPLHF.

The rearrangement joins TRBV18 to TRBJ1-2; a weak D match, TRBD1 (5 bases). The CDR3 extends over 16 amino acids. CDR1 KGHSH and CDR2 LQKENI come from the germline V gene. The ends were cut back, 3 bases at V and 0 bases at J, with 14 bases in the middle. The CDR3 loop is CASSPPRGSTNYGYTF. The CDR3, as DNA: TGTGCCAGCTCACCCCCGCGGGGGAGTACTAACTATGGCTACACCTTC.

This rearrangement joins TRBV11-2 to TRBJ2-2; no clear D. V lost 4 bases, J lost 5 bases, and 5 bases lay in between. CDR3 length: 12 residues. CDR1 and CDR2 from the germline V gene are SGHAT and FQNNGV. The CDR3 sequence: CASSSHTGELFF. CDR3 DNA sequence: TGTGCCAGCAGCTCCCATACCGGGGAGCTGTTTTTT.

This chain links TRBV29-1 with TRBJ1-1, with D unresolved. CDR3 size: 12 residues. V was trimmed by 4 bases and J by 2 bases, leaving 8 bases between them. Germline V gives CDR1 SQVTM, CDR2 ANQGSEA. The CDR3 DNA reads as TGCAGCGTTGCGAAATCCAACACTGAAGCTTTCTTT. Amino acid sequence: CSVAKSNTEAFF. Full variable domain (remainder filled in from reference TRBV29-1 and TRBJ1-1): SAVISQKPSRDICQRGTSLTIQCQVDSQVTMMFWYRQQPGQSLTLIATANQGSEATYESGFVIDKFPISRPNLTFSTLTVSNMSPEDSSIYLCSVAKSNTEAFFGQGTRLTVV.

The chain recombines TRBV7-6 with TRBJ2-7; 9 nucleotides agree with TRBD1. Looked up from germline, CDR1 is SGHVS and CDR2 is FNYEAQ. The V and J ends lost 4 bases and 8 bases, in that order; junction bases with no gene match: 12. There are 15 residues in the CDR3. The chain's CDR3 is CASSSTRDRVDQQYF. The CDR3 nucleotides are TGTGCCAGCAGCTCTACACGGGACAGGGTTGATCAGCAGTACTTC.

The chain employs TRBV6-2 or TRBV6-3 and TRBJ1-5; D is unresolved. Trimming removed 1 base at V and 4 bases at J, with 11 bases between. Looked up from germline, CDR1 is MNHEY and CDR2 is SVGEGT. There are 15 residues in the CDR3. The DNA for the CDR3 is TGTGCCAGCAGTTACTTGAAGGGCCCTAATCAGCCCCAGCATTTT. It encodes CASSYLKGPNQPQHF.

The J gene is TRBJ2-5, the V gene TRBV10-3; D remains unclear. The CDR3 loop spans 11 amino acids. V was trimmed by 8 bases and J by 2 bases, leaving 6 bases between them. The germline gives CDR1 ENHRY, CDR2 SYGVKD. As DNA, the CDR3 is TGTGCCATCGGTCCTCAAGAGACCCAGTACTTC. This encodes CAIGPQETQYF.

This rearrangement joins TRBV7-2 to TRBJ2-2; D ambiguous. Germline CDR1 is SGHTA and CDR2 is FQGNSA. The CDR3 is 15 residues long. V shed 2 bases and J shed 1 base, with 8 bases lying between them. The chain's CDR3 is CASSLNSGNTGELFF. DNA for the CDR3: TGTGCCAGCAGCTTAAATTCAGGGAACACCGGGGAGCTGTTTTTT.

For the CDR3, the DNA is TGCGCCAGCAGCCAGATCGACAGGGGAAACACTGAAGCTTTCTTT. Translation: CASSQIDRGNTEAFF. The rearrangement uses TRBV4-1 and TRBJ1-1; TRBD1 aligns across 8 bases. Germline CDR1 is MGHRA and CDR2 is YSYEKL. After removal of 3 bases from V and 2 bases from J, the junction contained 5 bases not matched to a gene. The CDR3 covers 15 residues.

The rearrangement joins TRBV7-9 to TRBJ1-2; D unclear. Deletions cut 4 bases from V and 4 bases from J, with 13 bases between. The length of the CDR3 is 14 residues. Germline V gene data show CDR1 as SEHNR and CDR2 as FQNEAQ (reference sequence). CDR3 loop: CASSSRNSLYGYTF. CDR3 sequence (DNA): TGTGCCAGCAGCTCCCGAAACAGCCTCTATGGCTACACCTTC.

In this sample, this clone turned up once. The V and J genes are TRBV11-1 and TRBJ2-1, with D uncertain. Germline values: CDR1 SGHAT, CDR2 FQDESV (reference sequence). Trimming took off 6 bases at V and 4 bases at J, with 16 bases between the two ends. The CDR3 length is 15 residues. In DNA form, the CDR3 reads TGTGCCAGCAGACCTCTTCCCGGGCGTTACAATGAGCAGTTCTTC. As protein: CASRPLPGRYNEQFF.

The CDR3 DNA reads as TGTGCCAGTAGCCCCAGGGAAAACTATGGCTACACCTTC. Amino acid sequence: CASSPRENYGYTF. V and J are TRBV19 and TRBJ1-2, with D possibly matching TRBD1 (5 bases). The CDR3 consists of 13 residues. The germline CDR1 and CDR2 sequences are LNHDA and SQIVND (reference sequence). V was shortened by 6 bases and J by 2 bases, with 10 bases between the two germline ends. Variable domain in full (rest from reference TRBV19 and TRBJ1-2): DGGITQSPKYLFRKEGQNVTLSCEQNLNHDAMYWYRQDPGQGLRLIYYSQIVNDFQKGDIAEGYSVSREKKESFPLTVTSAQKNPTAFYLCASSPRENYGYTFGSGTRLTVV.

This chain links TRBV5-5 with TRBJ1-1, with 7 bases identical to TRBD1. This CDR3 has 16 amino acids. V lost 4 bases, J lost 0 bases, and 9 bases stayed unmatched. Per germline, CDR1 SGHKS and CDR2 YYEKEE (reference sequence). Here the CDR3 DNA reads TGTGCCAGCAGCACCTCATTACAGGGGATGAACACTGAAGCTTTCTTT. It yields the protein CASSTSLQGMNTEAFF.

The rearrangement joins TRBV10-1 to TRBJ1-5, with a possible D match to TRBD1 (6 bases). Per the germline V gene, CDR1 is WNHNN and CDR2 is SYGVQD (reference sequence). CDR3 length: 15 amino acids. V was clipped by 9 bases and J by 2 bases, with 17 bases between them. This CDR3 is CASITGIGGNQPQHF. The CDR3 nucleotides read TGCGCCAGTATCACAGGGATTGGTGGCAATCAGCCCCAGCATTTT.

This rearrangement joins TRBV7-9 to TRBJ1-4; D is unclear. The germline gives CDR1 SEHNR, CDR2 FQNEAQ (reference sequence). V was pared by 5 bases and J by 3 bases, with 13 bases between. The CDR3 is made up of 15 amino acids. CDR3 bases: TGTGCCAGCAGCCCTGGAGGGCTGGCTAATGAAAAACTGTTTTTT. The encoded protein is CASSPGGLANEKLFF.

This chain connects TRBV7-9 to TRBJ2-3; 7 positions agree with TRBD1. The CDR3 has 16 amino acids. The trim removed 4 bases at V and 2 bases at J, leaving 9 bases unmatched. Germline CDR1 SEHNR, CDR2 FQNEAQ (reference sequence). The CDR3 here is CASSSPSGGATDTQYF. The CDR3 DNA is TGTGCCAGCAGCTCCCCGTCAGGGGGAGCCACAGATACGCAGTATTTT. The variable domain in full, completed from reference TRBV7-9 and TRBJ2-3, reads DTGVSQNPRHKITKRGQNVTFRCDPISEHNRLYWYRQTLGQGPEFLTYFQNEAQLEKSRLLSDRFSAERPKGSFSTLEIQRTEQGDSAMYLCASSSPSGGATDTQYFGPGTRLTVL.

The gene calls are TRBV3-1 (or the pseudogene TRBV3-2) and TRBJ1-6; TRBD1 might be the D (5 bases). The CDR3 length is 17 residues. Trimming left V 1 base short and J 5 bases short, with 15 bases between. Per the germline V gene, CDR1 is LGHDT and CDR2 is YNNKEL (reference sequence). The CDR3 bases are TGTGCCAGCAGCCAAGGTGGGACTCCATTGAATAATTCACCCCTCCACTTT. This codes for CASSQGGTPLNNSPLHF.

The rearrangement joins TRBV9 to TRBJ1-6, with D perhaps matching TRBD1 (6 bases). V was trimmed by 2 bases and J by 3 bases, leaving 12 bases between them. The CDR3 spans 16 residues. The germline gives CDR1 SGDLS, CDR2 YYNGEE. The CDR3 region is CASSVGGAYYNSPLHF. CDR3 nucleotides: TGTGCCAGCAGCGTCGGGGGCGCGTACTATAATTCACCCCTCCACTTT.

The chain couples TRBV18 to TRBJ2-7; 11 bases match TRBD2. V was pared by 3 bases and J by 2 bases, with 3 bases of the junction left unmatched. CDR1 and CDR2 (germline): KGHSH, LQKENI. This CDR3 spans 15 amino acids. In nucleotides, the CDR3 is TGTGCCAGCTCACCCGGGGGACTAGCGGCCTACGAGCAGTACTTC. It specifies CASSPGGLAAYEQYF.

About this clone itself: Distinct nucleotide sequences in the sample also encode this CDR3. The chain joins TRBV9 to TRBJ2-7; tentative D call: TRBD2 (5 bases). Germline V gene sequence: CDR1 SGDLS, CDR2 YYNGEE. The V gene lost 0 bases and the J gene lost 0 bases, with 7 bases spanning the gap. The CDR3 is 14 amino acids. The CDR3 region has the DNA TGTGCCAGCAGCGTAGGTGGGAGCTCCTACGAGCAGTACTTC. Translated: CASSVGGSSYEQYF.

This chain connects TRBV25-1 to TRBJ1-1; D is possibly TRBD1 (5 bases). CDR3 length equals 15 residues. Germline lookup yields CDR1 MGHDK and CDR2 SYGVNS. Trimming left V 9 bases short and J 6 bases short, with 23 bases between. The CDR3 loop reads CASTPRGETLPEAFF. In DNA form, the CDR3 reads TGTGCCAGTACTCCGCGGGGGGAGACGTTGCCTGAAGCTTTCTTT. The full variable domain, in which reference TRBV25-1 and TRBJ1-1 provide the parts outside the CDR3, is EADIYQTPRYLVIGTGKKITLECSQTMGHDKMYWYQQDPGMELHLIHYSYGVNSTEKGDLSSESTVSRIRTEHFPLTLESARPSHTSQYLCASTPRGETLPEAFFGQGTRLTVV.

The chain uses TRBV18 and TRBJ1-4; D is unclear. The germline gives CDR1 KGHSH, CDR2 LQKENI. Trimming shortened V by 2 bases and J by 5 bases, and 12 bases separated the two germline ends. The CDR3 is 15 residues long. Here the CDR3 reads CASSPITTLNEKLFF. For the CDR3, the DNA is TGTGCCAGCTCACCAATCACAACCTTAAATGAAAAACTGTTTTTT. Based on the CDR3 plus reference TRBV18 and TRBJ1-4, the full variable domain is NAGVMQNPRHLVRRRGQEARLRCSPMKGHSHVYWYRQLPEEGLKFMVYLQKENIIDESGMPKERFSAEFPKEGPSILRIQQVVRGDSAAYFCASSPITTLNEKLFFGSGTQLSVL.

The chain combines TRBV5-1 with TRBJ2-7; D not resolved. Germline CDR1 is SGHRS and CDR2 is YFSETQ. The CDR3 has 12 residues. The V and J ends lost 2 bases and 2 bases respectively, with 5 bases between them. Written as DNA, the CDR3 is TGCGCCAGCAGCTTTGAAACCTACGAGCAGTACTTC. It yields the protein CASSFETYEQYF.

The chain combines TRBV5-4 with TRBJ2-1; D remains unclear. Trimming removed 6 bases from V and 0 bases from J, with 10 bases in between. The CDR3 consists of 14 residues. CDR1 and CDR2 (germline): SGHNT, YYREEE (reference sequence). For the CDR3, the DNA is TGTGCCAGCACAGCTCGAGTCTCCTACAATGAGCAGTTCTTC. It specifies CASTARVSYNEQFF. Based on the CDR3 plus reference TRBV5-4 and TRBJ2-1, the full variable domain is ETGVTQSPTHLIKTRGQQVTLRCSSQSGHNTVSWYQQALGQGPQFIFQYYREEENGRGNFPPRFSGLQFPNYSSELNVNALELDDSALYLCASTARVSYNEQFFGPGTRLTVL.

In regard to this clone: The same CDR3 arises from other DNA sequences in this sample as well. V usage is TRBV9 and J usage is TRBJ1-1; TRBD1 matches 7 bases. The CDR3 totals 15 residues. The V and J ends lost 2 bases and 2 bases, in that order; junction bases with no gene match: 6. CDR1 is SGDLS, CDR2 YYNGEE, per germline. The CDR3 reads CASSVGGTANTEAFF. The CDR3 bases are TGTGCCAGCAGCGTGGGTGGGACAGCAAACACTGAAGCTTTCTTT.

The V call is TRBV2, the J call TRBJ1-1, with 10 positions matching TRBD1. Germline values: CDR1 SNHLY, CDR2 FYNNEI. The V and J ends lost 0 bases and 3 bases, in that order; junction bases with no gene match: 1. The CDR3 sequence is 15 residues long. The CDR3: CASSEAGQGYTEAFF. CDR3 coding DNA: TGTGCCAGCAGTGAAGCGGGACAGGGGTACACTGAAGCTTTCTTT.